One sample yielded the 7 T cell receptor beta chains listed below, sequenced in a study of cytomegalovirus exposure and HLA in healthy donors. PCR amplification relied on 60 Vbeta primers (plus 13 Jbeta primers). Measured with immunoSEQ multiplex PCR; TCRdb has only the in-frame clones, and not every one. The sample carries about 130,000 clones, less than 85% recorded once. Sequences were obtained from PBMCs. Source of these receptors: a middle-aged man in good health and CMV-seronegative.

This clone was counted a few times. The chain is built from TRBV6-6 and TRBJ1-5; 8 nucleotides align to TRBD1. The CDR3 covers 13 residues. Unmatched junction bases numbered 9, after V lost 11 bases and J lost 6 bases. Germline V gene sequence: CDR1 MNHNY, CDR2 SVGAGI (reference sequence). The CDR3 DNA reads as TGTGCCGTTACGGACAGGGAGCTTCAGCCCCAGCATTTT. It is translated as CAVTDRELQPQHF.

CDR3 sequence reads: CASSLDGSSYNEQFF. CDR3 DNA: TGCGCCAGCAGCTTGGACGGTAGCTCCTACAATGAGCAGTTCTTC. This chain links TRBV5-1 with TRBJ2-1; D unclear. The germline CDR1 and CDR2 sequences are SGHRS and YFSETQ. Trimming stripped 0 bases from V and 0 bases from J, with 7 bases between. This CDR3 region has 15 residues.

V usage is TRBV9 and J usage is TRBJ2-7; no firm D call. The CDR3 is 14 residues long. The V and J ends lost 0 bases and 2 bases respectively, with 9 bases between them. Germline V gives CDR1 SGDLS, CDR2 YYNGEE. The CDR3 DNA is TGTGCCAGCAGCGTAGATGGCACGACCTACGAGCAGTACTTC. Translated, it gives CASSVDGTTYEQYF.

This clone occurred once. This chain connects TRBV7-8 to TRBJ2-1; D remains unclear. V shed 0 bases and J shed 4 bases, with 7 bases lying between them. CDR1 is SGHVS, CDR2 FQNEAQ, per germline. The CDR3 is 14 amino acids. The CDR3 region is CASSLASGYNEQFF. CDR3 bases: TGTGCCAGCAGCTTAGCGTCCGGTTACAATGAGCAGTTCTTC.

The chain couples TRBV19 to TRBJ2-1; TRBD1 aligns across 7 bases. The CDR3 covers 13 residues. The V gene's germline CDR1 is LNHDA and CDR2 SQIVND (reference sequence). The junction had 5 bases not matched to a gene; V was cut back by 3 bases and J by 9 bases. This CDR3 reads CASSMAHRGEQFF. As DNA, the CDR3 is TGTGCCAGTAGTATGGCCCACAGGGGTGAGCAGTTCTTC.

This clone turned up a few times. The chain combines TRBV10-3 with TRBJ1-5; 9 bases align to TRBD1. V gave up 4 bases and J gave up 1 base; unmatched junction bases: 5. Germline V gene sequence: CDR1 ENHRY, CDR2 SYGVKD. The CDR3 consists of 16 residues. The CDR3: CAISGTGERSNQPQHF. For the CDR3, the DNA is TGTGCCATCAGTGGGACAGGGGAGAGAAGCAATCAGCCCCAGCATTTT.

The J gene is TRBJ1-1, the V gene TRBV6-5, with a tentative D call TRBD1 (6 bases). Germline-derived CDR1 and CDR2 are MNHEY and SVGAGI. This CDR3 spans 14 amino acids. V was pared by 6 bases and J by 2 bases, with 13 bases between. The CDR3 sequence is CASSRRTANTEAFF. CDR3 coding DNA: TGTGCCAGCAGCCGCCGGACAGCCAACACTGAAGCTTTCTTT.